This T cell receptor (beta chain) was sequenced in a study of radiotherapy plus CTLA-4 blockade in lung cancer. Study-level information: The study recorded objective responses in around a sixth of patients and disease control in 25% to 35%.

The data were produced by immunoSEQ multiplex PCR, yet TCRdb's version contains in-frame clones alone and is incomplete. The table lists more than 75,000 clones, around 72% of them singletons, with about an eighth in the top ten. V lost 7 bases and J 6 bases, leaving 17 bases between the germline ends. This CDR3 is built from 14 residues. The germline CDR1 and CDR2 sequences are LNHDA and SQIVND (reference sequence). In regard to this clone: Its specificity is not known.

The study gave focal radiation plus ipilimumab CTLA-4 blockade to patients with chemo-refractory metastatic non-small-cell lung cancer. Study-level points and caveats: In blood, after radiotherapy plus ipilimumab, tumor-derived TCR clones expanded.

This chain links TRBV19 with TRBJ2-3; D might be TRBD2 (6 bases). The material sequenced was peripheral blood, taken from a patient treated with radiotherapy plus ipilimumab. The sequence came from a human donor with non-small cell lung cancer that progressed on radiotherapy plus ipilimumab. In DNA form, the CDR3 reads TGTGCCAGTACCCTCAAAGGAGGGCGCGATACGCAGTATTTT. Encoded protein: CASTLKGGRDTQYF.